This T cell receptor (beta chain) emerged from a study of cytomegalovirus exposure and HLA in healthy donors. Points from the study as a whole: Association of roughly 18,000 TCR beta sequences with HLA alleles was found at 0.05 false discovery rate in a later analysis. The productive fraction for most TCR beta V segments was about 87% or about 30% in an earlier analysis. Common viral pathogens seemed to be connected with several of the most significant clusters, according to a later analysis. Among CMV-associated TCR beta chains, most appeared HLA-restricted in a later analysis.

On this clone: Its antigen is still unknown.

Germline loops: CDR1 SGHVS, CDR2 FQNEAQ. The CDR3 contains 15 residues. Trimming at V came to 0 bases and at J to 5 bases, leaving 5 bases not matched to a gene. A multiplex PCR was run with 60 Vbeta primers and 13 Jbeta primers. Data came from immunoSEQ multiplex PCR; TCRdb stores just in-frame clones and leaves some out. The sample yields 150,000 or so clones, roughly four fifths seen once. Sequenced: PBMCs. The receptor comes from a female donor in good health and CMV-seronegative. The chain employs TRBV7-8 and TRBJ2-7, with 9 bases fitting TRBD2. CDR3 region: CASSLAGGRADEQYF. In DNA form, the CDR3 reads TGTGCCAGCAGCTTAGCGGGCGGGAGGGCCGACGAGCAGTACTTC.